The next 28 T cell receptor beta chains were all read from a single sample in a study of blood T cell repertoires in COVID-19. Sequencing used immunoSEQ multiplex PCR; TCRdb keeps in-frame clones, though not all of them. The table lists over 85,000 clones, 70% to 90% of them singletons, with nearly 20% in the top ten. What was sequenced was peripheral blood. These TCRs come from a human donor in a cohort sampled during active COVID-19.

V usage is TRBV5-5 and J usage is TRBJ2-3; D is perhaps TRBD2 (6 bases). Germline assignment: CDR1 SGHKS and CDR2 YYEKEE (reference sequence). The CDR3 consists of 15 residues. Trimming left V 4 bases short and J 0 bases short, with 12 bases between. The DNA of the CDR3 is TGTGCCAGCAGCCTGGGGGGAGGCAGCACAGATACGCAGTATTTT. Its translation: CASSLGGGSTDTQYF.

V is TRBV10-3 and J is TRBJ2-1, with D possibly being TRBD1 (5 bases). Between the trimmed V and J ends, which lost 0 bases and 1 base, there was a span of 7 bases. Germline values: CDR1 ENHRY, CDR2 SYGVKD. The CDR3 is 15 amino acids. The CDR3, as DNA: TGTGCCATCAGTGAGTCAGGGGAATCCTACAATGAGCAGTTCTTC. It codes for CAISESGESYNEQFF.

The V call is TRBV9, the J call TRBJ1-1; TRBD1 is a possible D gene (6 bases). The CDR3 has 14 amino acids. Germline V gene lookup returns CDR1 SGDLS and CDR2 YYNGEE. V was trimmed by 2 bases and J by 3 bases, leaving 11 bases between them. The CDR3 loop is CASSVGGRDTEAFF. Written as DNA, the CDR3 is TGTGCCAGCAGCGTCGGGGGGCGAGACACTGAAGCTTTCTTT.

The rearrangement joins TRBV20-1 to TRBJ1-1; D not resolved. This CDR3 contains 11 residues. Germline CDR1 and CDR2: DFQATT and SNEGSKA (reference sequence). The ends were cut back, 2 bases at V and 4 bases at J, with 5 bases in the middle. CDR3 sequence (DNA): TGCAGTGCTAGATCCCTCACTGAAGCTTTCTTT. Translating it yields CSARSLTEAFF.

The table lists this clone with a few counts. The chain joins TRBV4-1 to TRBJ2-1; TRBD1 might be the D (7 bases). The CDR3 consists of 16 residues. V was trimmed by 0 bases and J by 11 bases, leaving 20 bases between them. Per the germline V gene, CDR1 is MGHRA and CDR2 is YSYEKL. CDR3 in amino acids: CASSQERGLEAGKQFF. The CDR3 region has the DNA TGCGCCAGCAGCCAAGAAAGGGGGCTTGAGGCGGGAAAGCAGTTCTTC.

The chain is built from TRBV6-2 or TRBV6-3 and TRBJ2-5; D might be TRBD2 (5 bases). The CDR3 has 15 residues. The germline V gene encodes CDR1 MNHEY and CDR2 SVGEGT. Trimming took off 6 bases at V and 7 bases at J, with 21 bases between the two ends. CDR3 sequence reads: CASSNGLSGRGTQYF. Written as DNA, the CDR3 is TGTGCCAGCAGCAATGGACTGTCGGGCCGCGGGACCCAGTACTTC.

This chain links TRBV5-6 with TRBJ1-2; 7 bases map to TRBD1. The CDR3 runs to 12 residues. V dropped 1 base and J dropped 7; count of bases not matched to a gene: 1. CDR1 and CDR2 (germline): SGHDT, YYEEEE. CDR3 DNA sequence: TGTGCCAGCAGCTTGTACAGGGGTGGCTACACCTTC. It yields the protein CASSLYRGGYTF. Complete variable domain (other parts from reference TRBV5-6 and TRBJ1-2): DAGVTQSPTHLIKTRGQQVTLRCSPKSGHDTVSWYQQALGQGPQFIFQYYEEEERQRGNFPDRFSGHQFPNYSSELNVNALLLGDSALYLCASSLYRGGYTFGSGTRLTVV.

This chain links TRBV7-3 with TRBJ2-2; the D is unclear. The CDR3 runs to 13 residues. Trimming removed 5 bases at V and 6 bases at J, with 10 bases between. Germline V gene lookup returns CDR1 SGHTA and CDR2 FQGTGA. CDR3 DNA: TGTGCCAGCAGCGATCTTGAGTCCGGGGAGCTGTTTTTT. Translating gives CASSDLESGELFF.

The genes are TRBV3-1 (or the pseudogene TRBV3-2) and TRBJ2-6, with D uncertain. CDR1 and CDR2 (germline): LGHDT, YNNKEL (reference sequence). Trimming shortened V by 0 bases and J by 0 bases, and 9 bases separated the two germline ends. The CDR3 is 17 residues long. This chain's CDR3 is CASSQDRIISGANVLTF. DNA for the CDR3: TGTGCCAGCAGCCAAGACAGAATTATCTCTGGGGCCAACGTCCTGACTTTC.

This clone was counted only a few times. The chain couples TRBV7-9 to TRBJ1-5, with D maybe TRBD1 (5 bases). Germline CDR1 reads SEHNR; CDR2 reads FQNEAQ (reference sequence). Trimming removed 1 base at V and 5 bases at J, with 6 bases between. CDR3 length: 13 residues. In DNA, the CDR3 is TGTGCCAGCAGCTTAGGACAGTATCAGCCCCAGCATTTT. This encodes CASSLGQYQPQHF.

This chain links TRBV7-2 with TRBJ2-1; 8 bases align to TRBD2. This CDR3 spans 14 amino acids. CDR1 and CDR2 from the germline V gene are SGHTA and FQGNSA. V was clipped by 6 bases and J by 8 bases; unmatched bases: 9. DNA for the CDR3: TGTGCCAGCAGGGAAGGACTAGCCGGCGATGAGCAGTTCTTC. Its translation: CASREGLAGDEQFF.

The rearrangement uses TRBV6-1 and TRBJ2-1; 11 positions match TRBD2. With V trimmed by 2 bases and J by 2 bases, 5 bases remained unmatched. The CDR3 is made up of 17 amino acids. Germline-derived CDR1 and CDR2 are MNHNS and SASEGT. In nucleotides, the CDR3 is TGTGCCAGCAGTGAAATAACTAGCGGGAGACCCTACAATGAGCAGTTCTTC. Translating it yields CASSEITSGRPYNEQFF.

This clone turned up a few times. The rearrangement links TRBV5-6 to TRBJ2-6, with TRBD1 matching 9 bases. CDR1 and CDR2 (germline): SGHDT, YYEEEE. J gave up 4 bases and V 1 base, and 3 bases lay outside the gene matches. This CDR3 has 16 amino acids. CDR3 DNA: TGTGCCAGCAGCTTGAACAGGGGGCTCGGGGCCAACGTCCTGACTTTC. Amino acid sequence: CASSLNRGLGANVLTF.

This clone has just a few counts. The rearrangement links TRBV19 to TRBJ2-7, with TRBD1 identical over 11 bases. CDR1 is LNHDA, CDR2 SQIVND, per germline (reference sequence). J gave up 4 bases and V 5 bases, and 7 bases lay outside the gene matches. The CDR3 consists of 15 residues. The CDR3 loop is CASSDRDRGVYEQYF. DNA of the CDR3: TGTGCCAGTAGTGACCGGGACAGGGGGGTGTACGAGCAGTACTTC. The variable domain in full, with the rest retrieved from reference TRBV19 and TRBJ2-7, is DGGITQSPKYLFRKEGQNVTLSCEQNLNHDAMYWYRQDPGQGLRLIYYSQIVNDFQKGDIAEGYSVSREKKESFPLTVTSAQKNPTAFYLCASSDRDRGVYEQYFGPGTRLTVT.

V usage is TRBV3-1 (or the pseudogene TRBV3-2) and J usage is TRBJ2-7, with TRBD2 matching over 12 bases. CDR3 length: 15 residues. Germline loops: CDR1 LGHDT, CDR2 YNNKEL (reference sequence). Trimming cost V 4 bases and J 7 bases; bases outside gene matches: 8. The chain's CDR3 is CASSRSETSGSEQYF. CDR3 nucleotides: TGTGCCAGCAGCCGCTCCGAGACTAGCGGGAGTGAGCAGTACTTC.

The rearrangement links TRBV5-1 to TRBJ2-5; 10 bases agree with TRBD2. Unmatched junction bases numbered 7, after V lost 3 bases and J lost 5 bases. This CDR3 has 15 amino acids. Germline CDR1 reads SGHRS; CDR2 reads YFSETQ. DNA for the CDR3: TGCGCCAGCAGCTCGACTAGCGGGTCGGGGGAGACCCAGTACTTC. This sequence encodes CASSSTSGSGETQYF.

There are a few counts of this clone. The chain employs TRBV2 and TRBJ2-2; no reliable D call. V lost 8 bases and J 2 bases, leaving 12 bases between the germline ends. CDR3 length: 14 residues. CDR1 is SNHLY and CDR2 is FYNNEI in the germline V gene. CDR3 loop: CASSPNINTGELFF. CDR3 DNA sequence: TGTGCCAGCTCCCCCAACATAAACACCGGGGAGCTGTTTTTT.

The chain combines TRBV19 with TRBJ2-6; D remains unclear. This CDR3 is 16 amino acids long. CDR1 LNHDA and CDR2 SQIVND come from the germline V gene (reference sequence). V shed 1 base and J shed 4 bases, with 11 bases lying between them. CDR3 region: CASSIVRVVGANVLTF. In nucleotides, the CDR3 is TGTGCCAGTAGTATAGTGCGAGTGGTGGGGGCCAACGTCCTGACTTTC.

This clone is a singleton in its sample. The CDR3 protein is CASSFYPARTGGSGEQFF. The CDR3 DNA reads as TGTGCCAGCAGTTTTTACCCGGCGAGGACAGGGGGTTCTGGTGAGCAGTTCTTC. J is TRBJ2-1 and V is TRBV27, with 10 bases aligning to TRBD1. The trim removed 3 bases at V and 9 bases at J, leaving 17 bases unmatched. Germline V lookup: CDR1 MNHEY, CDR2 SMNVEV (reference sequence). CDR3 length: 18 amino acids.

The chain uses TRBV5-4 and TRBJ2-5; the D gene is possibly TRBD1 (5 bases). Trimming pared 4 bases from V and 5 bases from J, leaving 15 bases between. The CDR3 runs to 14 residues. The germline V gene has CDR1 SGHNT and CDR2 YYREEE (reference sequence). CDR3 DNA sequence: TGTGCCAGCAGCCCCGTCCAGGGCAAGGAGACCCAGTACTTC. It is translated as CASSPVQGKETQYF.

This clone was seen a single time. The germline gene is not matched at one end of the junction; a read error may be the cause. The genes are TRBV6-5 and TRBJ2-7; a weak D match, TRBD2 (5 bases). CDR3 size: 13 residues. The germline CDR1 and CDR2 sequences are MNHEY and SVGAGI. The CDR3 sequence: CASSDEGVGTGWF. CDR3 in DNA: TGTGCCAGCAGCGACGAGGGCGTGGGTACGGGGTGGTTC.

CDR3 region: CASSQAGSGSYEQYF. CDR3 nucleotide sequence: TGCGCCAGCAGCCAAGCCGGTAGCGGTTCCTACGAGCAGTACTTC. V gene TRBV4-3 combines with J gene TRBJ2-7, with a weak D call TRBD2 (6 bases). The CDR3 has 15 residues. The V end was cut by 1 base, the J end by 1 base, with 11 bases between. CDR1 LGHNA and CDR2 YSLEER come from the germline V gene.

The V and J genes are TRBV28 and TRBJ2-2; no reliable D call. This CDR3 region has 11 residues. V was shortened by 4 bases and J by 7 bases, with 4 bases between the two germline ends. Looked up from germline, CDR1 is MDHEN and CDR2 is SYDVKM. This CDR3 is CASSYIGELFF. CDR3 DNA: TGTGCCAGCAGTTATATCGGGGAGCTGTTTTTT.

The DNA for the CDR3 is TGTGCCAGCTCACCCGACAGGGTCCCCCCAGATACGCAGTATTTT. Amino acids: CASSPDRVPPDTQYF. This rearrangement joins TRBV18 to TRBJ2-3, with 7 positions matching TRBD1. Germline values: CDR1 KGHSH, CDR2 LQKENI. Trimming cost V 3 bases and J 4 bases; bases outside gene matches: 7. This CDR3 spans 15 amino acids.

The chain combines TRBV27 with TRBJ1-2, with a tentative D call TRBD1 (5 bases). This CDR3 has 12 residues. Germline values: CDR1 MNHEY, CDR2 SMNVEV (reference sequence). Trimming pared 6 bases from V and 7 bases from J, leaving 12 bases between. CDR3 region: CASRPPGGGYTF. The CDR3 DNA reads as TGTGCCAGCAGGCCGCCGGGGGGTGGCTACACCTTC.

V is TRBV19 and J is TRBJ1-1; the D is unclear. The length of the CDR3 is 14 residues. The germline CDR1 and CDR2 sequences are LNHDA and SQIVND (reference sequence). V lost 7 bases, J lost 0 bases, and 12 bases lay in between. CDR3 amino acids: CASTRTAMNTEAFF. CDR3 sequence (DNA): TGTGCCAGTACTCGAACAGCCATGAACACTGAAGCTTTCTTT.

This clone was counted once. The chain uses TRBV15 and TRBJ2-2, with D unresolved. Between the trimmed V and J ends, which lost 0 bases and 2 bases, there was a span of 13 bases. The CDR3 totals 17 residues. Germline assignment: CDR1 LNHNV and CDR2 YYDKDF (reference sequence). The CDR3 region is CATSRDLAQTNTGELFF. The CDR3 DNA reads as TGTGCCACCAGCAGAGATCTCGCGCAGACTAACACCGGGGAGCTGTTTTTT.

The chain links TRBV28 to TRBJ2-3; possibly TRBD1 for D (6 bases). The CDR3 is 17 residues long. Germline values: CDR1 MDHEN, CDR2 SYDVKM. Trimming pared 4 bases from V and 3 bases from J, leaving 20 bases between. The CDR3 DNA follows: TGTGCCAGCAGTTCCCCTACCTTCGGCAGGGGAACAGATACGCAGTATTTT. Translating gives CASSSPTFGRGTDTQYF. Full variable domain (outside the CDR3, taken from reference TRBV28 and TRBJ2-3): DVKVTQSSRYLVKRTGEKVFLECVQDMDHENMFWYRQDPGLGLRLIYFSYDVKMKEKGDIPEGYSVSREKKERFSLILESASTNQTSMYLCASSSPTFGRGTDTQYFGPGTRLTVL.